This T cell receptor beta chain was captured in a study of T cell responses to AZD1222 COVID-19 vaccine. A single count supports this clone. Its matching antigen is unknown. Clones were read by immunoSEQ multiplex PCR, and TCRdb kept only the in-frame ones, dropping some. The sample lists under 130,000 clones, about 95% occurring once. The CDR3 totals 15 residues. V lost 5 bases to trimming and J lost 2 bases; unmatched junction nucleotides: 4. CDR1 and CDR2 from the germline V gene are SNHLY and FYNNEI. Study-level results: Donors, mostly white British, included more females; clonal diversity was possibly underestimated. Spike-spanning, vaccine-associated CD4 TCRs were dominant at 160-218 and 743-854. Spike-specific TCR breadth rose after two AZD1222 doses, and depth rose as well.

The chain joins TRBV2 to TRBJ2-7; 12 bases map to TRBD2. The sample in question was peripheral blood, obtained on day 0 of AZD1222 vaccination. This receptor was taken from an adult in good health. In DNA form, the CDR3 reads TGTGCCAGCAGTAGGTCTAGCGGGAGGGCCTACGAGCAGTACTTC. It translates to CASSRSSGRAYEQYF.